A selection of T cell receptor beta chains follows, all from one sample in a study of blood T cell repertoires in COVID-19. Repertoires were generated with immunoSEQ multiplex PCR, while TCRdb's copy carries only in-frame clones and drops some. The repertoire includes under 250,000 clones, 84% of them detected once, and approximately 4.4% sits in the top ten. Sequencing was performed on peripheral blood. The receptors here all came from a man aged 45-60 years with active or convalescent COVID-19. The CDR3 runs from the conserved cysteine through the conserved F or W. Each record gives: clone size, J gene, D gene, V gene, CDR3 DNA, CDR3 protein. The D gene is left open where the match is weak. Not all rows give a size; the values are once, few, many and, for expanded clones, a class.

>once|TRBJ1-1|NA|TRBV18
TGTGCCAGCTCAACCCCAGGGATGAGGAACACTGAAGCTTTCTTT
CASSTPGMRNTEAFF
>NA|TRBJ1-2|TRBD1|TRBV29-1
TGCAGCGTTGAGTCGGCCAGGGGGACCTATGGCTACACCTTC
CSVESARGTYGYTF
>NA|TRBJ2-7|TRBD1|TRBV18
TGTGCCAGCTCACCCCCCGGGACAGCCGTTGGGAACGAGCAGTACTTC
CASSPPGTAVGNEQYF
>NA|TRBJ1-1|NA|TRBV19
TGTGCCAGTAGTATAGTGGCGAACACTGAAGCTTTCTTT
CASSIVANTEAFF
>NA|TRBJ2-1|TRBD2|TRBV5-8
TGTGCCAGCAGCTTGCGGGGGGGCAGGGAGCAGTTCTTC
CASSLRGGREQFF
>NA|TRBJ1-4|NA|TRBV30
TGTGCCTGGAGGAGGGGACACGATGAAAAACTGTTTTTT
CAWRRGHDEKLFF
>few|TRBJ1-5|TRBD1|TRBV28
TGTGCCAGCAACCTATCAGGGGGCTTTGAGCCCCAGCATTTT
CASNLSGGFEPQHF
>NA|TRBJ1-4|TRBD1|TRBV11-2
TGTGCCAGCAGCTCGGACAGGGGGCGAAAACTGTTTTTT
CASSSDRGRKLFF
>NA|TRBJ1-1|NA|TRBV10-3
TGTGCCATCAGCGGACAAATGAACACTGAAGCTTTCTTT
CAISGQMNTEAFF
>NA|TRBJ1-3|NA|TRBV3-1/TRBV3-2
TGTGCCAGCAGTCCCCAGGGTTCTGGAAACACCATATATTTT
CASSPQGSGNTIYF
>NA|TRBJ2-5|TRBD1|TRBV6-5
TGTGCCAGCAGATCCGGGACAGGGGTTCCAGAGACCCAGTACTTC
CASRSGTGVPETQYF
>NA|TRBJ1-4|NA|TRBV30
TGTGCCTGGGGACGGTTCGAAGATTATGAAAAACTGTTTTTT
CAWGRFEDYEKLFF
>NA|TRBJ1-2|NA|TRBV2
TGTGCCAGCAGTCGCCAGGGGCGTCCCTATGGCTACACCTTC
CASSRQGRPYGYTF
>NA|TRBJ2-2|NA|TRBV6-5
TGTGCCAGCAGTTACAGGGGGACCGGGGAGCTGTTTTTT
CASSYRGTGELFF
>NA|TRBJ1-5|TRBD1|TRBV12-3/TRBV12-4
TGTGCCAGCAGCCGGACAGGAGGGCAGCCCCAGCATTTT
CASSRTGGQPQHF
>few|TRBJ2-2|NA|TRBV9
TGTGCCAGCAGCGTCGGCAGGGGGGACGGGGAGCTGTTTTTT
CASSVGRGDGELFF
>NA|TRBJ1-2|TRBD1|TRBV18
TGTGCCAGCTCACGGACAGGGGCCAACTATGGCTACACCTTC
CASSRTGANYGYTF
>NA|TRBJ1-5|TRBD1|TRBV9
TGTGCCAGCAGCGCGACAGGGTTAAGCAATCAGCCCCAGCATTTT
CASSATGLSNQPQHF
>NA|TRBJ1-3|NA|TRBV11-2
TGTGCCAGCAGCTTAGACGGAGTCTCTGGAAACACCATATATTTT
CASSLDGVSGNTIYF
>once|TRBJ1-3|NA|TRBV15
TGTGCCACCAGCACCCTCCGGGATGGGTCTGGAAACACCATATATTTT
CATSTLRDGSGNTIYF
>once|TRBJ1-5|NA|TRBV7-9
TGTGCCAGCAGCTTATCTACAGGAACGAATCAGCCCCAGCATTTT
CASSLSTGTNQPQHF
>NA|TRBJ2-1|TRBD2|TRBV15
TGTGCCACCAGCAGAAGCGGGGGGGGCTACAATGAGCAGTTCTTC
CATSRSGGGYNEQFF
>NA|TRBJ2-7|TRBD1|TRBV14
TGTGCCAGCAGCCTACAGGGGGCTCGATCCTACGAGCAGTACTTC
CASSLQGARSYEQYF
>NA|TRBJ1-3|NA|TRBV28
TGTGCCAGCTCGGCTGCGGGTTACTCTGGAAACACCATATATTTT
CASSAAGYSGNTIYF
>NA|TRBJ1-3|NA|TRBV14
TGTGCCAGCTCCGGGTATTCGAGGAGCTCTGGAAACACCATATATTTT
CASSGYSRSSGNTIYF
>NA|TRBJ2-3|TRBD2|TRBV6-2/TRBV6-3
TGTGCCAGCAGCTTGCGGACTAGCGTTGCCGATACGCAGTATTTT
CASSLRTSVADTQYF
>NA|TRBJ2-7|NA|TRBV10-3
TGTGCCATCAGTGGCAGGGGGGTTAACGGGGTCTACGAGCAGTACTTC
CAISGRGVNGVYEQYF
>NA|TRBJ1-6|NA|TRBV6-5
TGTGCCAGCATTAGGGGTACAGAATCACCCCTCCACTTT
CASIRGTESPLHF
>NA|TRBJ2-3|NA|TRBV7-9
TGTGCCAGCAGCTTAACAGGGCCAGATACGCAGTATTTT
CASSLTGPDTQYF
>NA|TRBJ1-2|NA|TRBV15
TGTGCCACCAGCAGAGATAGGGGAAATACGGATGGCTACACCTTC
CATSRDRGNTDGYTF
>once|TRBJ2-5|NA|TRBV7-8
TGTGCCAGCAGCTTAGGGGCCGGAGGGGAGACCCAGTACTTC
CASSLGAGGETQYF
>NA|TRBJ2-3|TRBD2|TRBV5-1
TGCGCCAGCAGCTTGGCTAGCGGGGGGGCAGATACGCAGTATTTT
CASSLASGGADTQYF
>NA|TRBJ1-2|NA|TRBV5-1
TGCGCCAGCAGGGAAACAGGAGACCTCTATGGCTACACCTTC
CASRETGDLYGYTF
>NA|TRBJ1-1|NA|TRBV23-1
TGCGCCAGCAAGGGGAGGGGGACCGCCTTAAGGAACACTGAAGCTTTCTTT
CASKGRGTALRNTEAFF
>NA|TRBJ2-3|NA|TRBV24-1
TGTGCCACCTCTGGTCAGGGCTTTCACACTAGCACAGATACGCAGTATTTT
CATSGQGFHTSTDTQYF
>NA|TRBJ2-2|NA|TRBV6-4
TGTGCCAGCAGTGTGGAGGGTATGGGCACCGGGGAGCTGTTTTTT
CASSVEGMGTGELFF
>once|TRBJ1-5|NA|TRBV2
TGTGCCAGCAGTAAGGGACTACATCAGCCCCAGCATTTT
CASSKGLHQPQHF
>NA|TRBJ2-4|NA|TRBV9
TGTGCCAGCAGCGTAGGGTCCGGGGGCAAAAACATTCAGTACTTC
CASSVGSGGKNIQYF
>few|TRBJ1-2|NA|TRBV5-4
TGTGCCAGCAGCTTGGAACTCGGGGACTATGGCTACACCTTC
CASSLELGDYGYTF
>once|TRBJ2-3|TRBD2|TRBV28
TGTGCCAGCAGTCGGGGCCTAGCGGGAGGCACAGATACGCAGTATTTT
CASSRGLAGGTDTQYF
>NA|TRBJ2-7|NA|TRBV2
TGTGCCAGCAGTGACCAGCGGTACGAGCAGTACTTC
CASSDQRYEQYF
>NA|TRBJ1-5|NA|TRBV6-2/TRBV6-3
TGTGCCAGCAGTTACTCAGCTAATCAGCCCCAGCATTTT
CASSYSANQPQHF
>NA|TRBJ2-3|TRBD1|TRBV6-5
TGTGCCAGCCAGGGAGACAGGGGGGGTGATACGCAGTATTTT
CASQGDRGGDTQYF
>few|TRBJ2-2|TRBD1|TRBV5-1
TGCGCCAGCAGCTCTAATATGGACAGGGGCACCGGGGAGCTGTTTTTT
CASSSNMDRGTGELFF
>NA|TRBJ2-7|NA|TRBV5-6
TGTGCCAGCAGCTTGGACAGGGCTCACGAGCAGTACTTC
CASSLDRAHEQYF
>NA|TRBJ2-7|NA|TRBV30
TGTGCCTGGGGGGGGACTTTTCCCTACGAGCAGTACTTC
CAWGGTFPYEQYF
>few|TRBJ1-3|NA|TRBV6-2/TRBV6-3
TGTGCCAGCACCCCCGGGCGGGGTCACACTGGAAACACCATATATTTT
CASTPGRGHTGNTIYF
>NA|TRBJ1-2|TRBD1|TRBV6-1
TGTGCCAGCAGTGAAGCCGCCGACAGGGTGGGGGACTATGGCTACACCTTC
CASSEAADRVGDYGYTF
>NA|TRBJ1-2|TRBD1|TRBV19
TGTGCCAGTAGTGTCGGGACAGGGGTATATGGCTACACCTTC
CASSVGTGVYGYTF
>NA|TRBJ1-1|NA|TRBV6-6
TGTGCCAGCCAGGGGAACACTGAAGCTTTCTTT
CASQGNTEAFF
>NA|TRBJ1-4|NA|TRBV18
TGTGCCAGCTCACCACCGGGGGGGCGCGTGAGATCTAATGAAAAACTGTTTTTT
CASSPPGGRVRSNEKLFF
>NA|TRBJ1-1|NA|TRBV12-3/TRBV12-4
TGTGCCAGCACCCACCGGACTGAAGCTTTCTTT
CASTHRTEAFF
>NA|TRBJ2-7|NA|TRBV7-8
TGTGCCAGCAGCATAAATGCCTACGAGCAGTACTTC
CASSINAYEQYF
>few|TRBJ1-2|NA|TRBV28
TGTGCCAGCAGTTCATACTTAGTAGCTAACTATGGCTACACCTTC
CASSSYLVANYGYTF
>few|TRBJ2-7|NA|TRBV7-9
TGTGCCAGCAGCTATCCCACTACAGGGAATTGGCTACCCTACGAGCAGTACTTC
CASSYPTTGNWLPYEQYF